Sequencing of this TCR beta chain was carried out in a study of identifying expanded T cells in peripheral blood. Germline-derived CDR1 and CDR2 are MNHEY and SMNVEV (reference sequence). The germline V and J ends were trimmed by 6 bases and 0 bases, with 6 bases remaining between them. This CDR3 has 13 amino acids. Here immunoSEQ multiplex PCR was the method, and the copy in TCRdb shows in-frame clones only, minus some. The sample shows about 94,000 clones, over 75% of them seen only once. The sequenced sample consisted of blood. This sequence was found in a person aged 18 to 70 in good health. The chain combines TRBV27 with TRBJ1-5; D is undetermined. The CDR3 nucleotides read TGTGCCAGCAGGAGGTATAGCAATCAGCCCCAGCATTTT. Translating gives CASRRYSNQPQHF.